The 21 T cell receptor beta chains reported below all come from one sample, sequenced in a study of radiotherapy plus CTLA-4 blockade in lung cancer. Profiling relied on immunoSEQ multiplex PCR, and the TCRdb table lists in-frame clones only, not all of them. The sample lists fewer than 100,000 clones; less than 90% were seen once. The sequencing used peripheral blood, collected from a patient treated with radiotherapy plus ipilimumab. The receptors come from a human donor with non-small cell lung cancer who had stable disease on radiotherapy plus ipilimumab.

The chain links TRBV5-6 to TRBJ1-1, with D tentatively TRBD1 (6 bases). The CDR3 consists of 15 residues. Germline CDR1 and CDR2: SGHDT and YYEEEE. V lost 4 bases, J lost 1 base, and 14 bases lay in between. CDR3: CASSLVRGANTEAFF. CDR3 coding DNA: TGTGCCAGCAGCCTTGTAAGGGGGGCGAACACTGAAGCTTTCTTT.

This clone was observed a single time. The CDR3 DNA reads as TGCGCCAGCAGCCAAGTATGGGTAATCACTGAAGCTTTCTTT. This sequence encodes CASSQVWVITEAFF. The genes are TRBV4-1 and TRBJ1-1; no definite D call. This CDR3 has 14 residues. The germline gives CDR1 MGHRA, CDR2 YSYEKL. Trimming took off 1 base at V and 4 bases at J, with 10 bases between the two ends.

CDR3 sequence reads: CSVKDLSAGELFF. The CDR3 coding sequence is TGCAGCGTCAAAGATTTAAGCGCCGGGGAGCTGTTTTTT. The V and J genes are TRBV29-1 and TRBJ2-2; D not resolved. V was cut by 6 bases and J by 6 bases, with 14 bases left in between. This CDR3 has 13 residues. Germline values: CDR1 SQVTM, CDR2 ANQGSEA.

The rearrangement links TRBV18 to TRBJ2-2; 8 bases align to TRBD1. Germline V gives CDR1 KGHSH, CDR2 LQKENI. Trimming cost V 3 bases and J 1 base; bases outside gene matches: 1. The CDR3 sequence is 15 residues long. CDR3 DNA: TGTGCCAGCTCACCCGGGACAGGGAACACCGGGGAGCTGTTTTTT. It specifies CASSPGTGNTGELFF.

The J gene is TRBJ2-1, the V gene TRBV28, with 9 bases fitting TRBD2. Germline-derived CDR1 and CDR2 are MDHEN and SYDVKM. V was clipped by 2 bases and J by 8 bases; unmatched bases: 7. The CDR3 consists of 15 residues. The CDR3 nucleotides read TGTGCCAGCAGTTTAGGCTGGCTAGCGGGATATGAGCAGTTCTTC. It encodes CASSLGWLAGYEQFF.

The chain uses TRBV4-2 and TRBJ1-2; the D is unclear. Trimming left V 0 bases short and J 4 bases short, with 15 bases between. The CDR3 has 16 residues. Germline V lookup: CDR1 LGHNA, CDR2 YNFKEQ. The CDR3 sequence: CASSQDIRQAVYGYTF. As DNA, the CDR3 is TGTGCCAGCAGCCAAGATATCCGGCAGGCTGTCTATGGCTACACCTTC.

The chain combines TRBV1 with TRBJ2-7; the DNA was not used to check the table's D call, TRBD2. TRBV1 is assigned pseudogene status. This CDR3 has 17 residues. CDR3 bases: TGCACCAGCAGCCACCCTCCCGCCTTTGCGGGAGGAGACGAGCAGTACTTC. Amino acid sequence: CTSSHPPAFAGGDEQYF.

The genes are TRBV7-2 and TRBJ1-2, with D perhaps matching TRBD1 (5 bases). Per germline, CDR1 SGHTA and CDR2 FQGNSA. Trimming shortened V by 8 bases and J by 4 bases, and 11 bases separated the two germline ends. The CDR3 contains 12 residues. The CDR3 region is CASDRGVYGYTF. The CDR3 bases are TGTGCCAGCGACCGGGGGGTCTATGGCTACACCTTC.

The sample holds a few counts of this clone. The chain carries TRBV27 and TRBJ1-5, with TRBD1 identical over 7 bases. Germline V CDR1 and CDR2: MNHEY, SMNVEV (reference sequence). V lost 7 bases and J lost 7; bases outside the gene matches: 10. The CDR3 loop spans 14 amino acids. CDR3 DNA sequence: TGTGCCAGCACCACATACAGGGGCTCGCAGCCCCAGCATTTT. It specifies CASTTYRGSQPQHF.

The chain recombines TRBV2 with TRBJ2-5; possibly TRBD2 for D (6 bases). Germline CDR1 and CDR2: SNHLY and FYNNEI. This CDR3 is 13 amino acids long. Trimming pared 8 bases from V and 5 bases from J, leaving 15 bases between. CDR3 DNA: TGTGCCAGCTCCCCTCGGGAGCTTGAGACCCAGTACTTC. Protein: CASSPRELETQYF.

The chain employs TRBV6-5 and TRBJ2-1, with D perhaps TRBD1 (5 bases). CDR1 MNHEY and CDR2 SVGAGI come from the germline V gene. Trimming pared 1 base from V and 2 bases from J, leaving 12 bases between. This CDR3 is 16 amino acids long. In nucleotides, the CDR3 is TGTGCCAGCAGTTACTTCCAGGGCGTAGCCTACAATGAGCAGTTCTTC. Protein sequence: CASSYFQGVAYNEQFF.

This sequence joins TRBV7-6 and TRBJ1-5; D gene uncertain. Germline CDR1 is SGHVS and CDR2 is FNYEAQ. With 3 bases removed from V and 5 bases from J, the gap between germline ends came to 5 bases. The length of the CDR3 is 12 residues. CDR3 in amino acids: CASSFGDQPQHF. CDR3 DNA sequence: TGTGCCAGCAGCTTCGGGGATCAGCCCCAGCATTTT.

The V gene is TRBV30, the J gene TRBJ2-1; D could derive from TRBD1 or TRBD2 (5 bases each). The CDR3 spans 13 residues. Per germline, CDR1 GTSNPN and CDR2 SVGIG (reference sequence). The V end lost 3 bases, the J end lost 12 bases, and 18 bases lay between the germline ends. The CDR3: CAWSLGPPLGQFF. CDR3 DNA sequence: TGTGCCTGGAGCCTGGGACCACCTTTGGGGCAGTTCTTC.

In nucleotides, the CDR3 is TGTGCCATCAAGGGGGGTAGCTCCTATAATTCACCCCTCCACTTT. This translates into CAIKGGSSYNSPLHF. The chain couples TRBV10-3 to TRBJ1-6; D is possibly TRBD1 (6 bases). Germline V gene lookup returns CDR1 ENHRY and CDR2 SYGVKD. The CDR3 consists of 15 residues. Trimming removed 7 bases at V and 0 bases at J, with 10 bases between.

This clone was observed a few times. V and J are TRBV30 and TRBJ1-2; D ambiguous. Trimming cost V 0 bases and J 4 bases, with 12 bases left between them. The CDR3 is 14 amino acids. Germline CDR1 GTSNPN, CDR2 SVGIG (reference sequence). DNA for the CDR3: TGTGCCTGGAGTGTACCTAGGACCATCTATGGCTACACCTTC. It yields the protein CAWSVPRTIYGYTF.

This rearrangement joins TRBV28 to TRBJ2-3, with 8 nucleotides matching TRBD2. The V gene's germline CDR1 is MDHEN and CDR2 SYDVKM. Unmatched junction bases numbered 7, after V lost 3 bases and J lost 2 bases. The CDR3 has 16 amino acids. The CDR3 nucleotides are TGTGCCAGCAGTTTGTCCGGGACTAGATACACAGATACGCAGTATTTT. It is translated as CASSLSGTRYTDTQYF.

CDR3: CASSLGTSGSFTTDTQYF. DNA for the CDR3: TGCGCCAGCAGCCTCGGGACTAGCGGGAGTTTCACCACAGATACGCAGTATTTT. This chain joins TRBV5-1 and TRBJ2-3, with 14 nucleotides matching TRBD2. The CDR3 spans 18 residues. Germline-derived CDR1 and CDR2 are SGHRS and YFSETQ. V trimming: 4 bases; J trimming: 2 bases; junction bases outside the gene matches: 9.

Worth noting for this clone: One end of the junction is discordant with germline, which a read error may explain. J is TRBJ1-1 and V is TRBV7-8; tentatively, D is TRBD1 (5 bases). The CDR3 is 16 amino acids. Germline V gene lookup returns CDR1 SGHVS and CDR2 FQNEAQ. CDR3 coding DNA: TGCGCCAGCAGCTTTCCGGGACCGGCGATGAACACTGAAGCTTTCTTT. Protein: CASSFPGPAMNTEAFF.

A remark on this clone: The junction shows a germline mismatch at one end, possibly a read error. J is TRBJ1-1 and V is TRBV4-1; D is unresolved. CDR1 and CDR2 (germline): MGHRA, YSYEKL. The CDR3 loop spans 16 amino acids. CDR3 DNA sequence: TGCGCCAGCAGCCCCCAAGCATCGAGTGTGAAAACTGAAGCTTTCTTT. Amino acid sequence: CASSPQASSVKTEAFF.

The chain recombines TRBV9 with TRBJ2-5, with D tentatively TRBD2 (6 bases). CDR1 SGDLS and CDR2 YYNGEE come from the germline V gene. The CDR3 covers 14 residues. With 0 bases removed from V and 11 bases from J, the gap between germline ends came to 17 bases. The CDR3 region has the DNA TGTGCCAGCAGCGTAGACCTCGGACTAACCCCGCAGTACTTC. Translated, it gives CASSVDLGLTPQYF. Filled out from reference TRBV9 and TRBJ2-5, the complete variable domain reads DSGVTQTPKHLITATGQRVTLRCSPRSGDLSVYWYQQSLDQGLQFLIQYYNGEERAKGNILERFSAQQFPDLHSELNLSSLELGDSALYFCASSVDLGLTPQYFGPGTRLLVL.

V gene TRBV19 combines with J gene TRBJ2-5; tentative D call: TRBD2 (6 bases). The CDR3 totals 15 residues. V lost 7 bases, J lost 1 base, and 16 bases lay in between. Germline V gene sequence: CDR1 LNHDA, CDR2 SQIVND (reference sequence). CDR3 sequence reads: CASMGQGLSQETQYF. The CDR3, as DNA: TGTGCCAGTATGGGGCAGGGACTGTCCCAAGAGACCCAGTACTTC.